Given below is one T cell receptor beta chain in context. CDR3 length equals 14 residues. The germline CDR1 and CDR2 sequences are SNHLY and FYNNEI. V lost 7 bases, J lost 0 bases, and 12 bases lay in between. The data are from a study of blood T cell repertoires in COVID-19. Study information: COVID-19 samples from acute and convalescent phases originated in the United States, Italy and Spain. The cDNA or gDNA used as material had been derived from T cells, B-cell-depleted T cells, or PBMCs.

Authors' data handling: Scientists estimated how many nucleated cells there were by amplifying reference gene primers. Produced via immunoSEQ multiplex PCR; TCRdb's table is partial and in-frame only. The D gene and trimming were derived from the DNA, and the V and J assignments and clone size from that table. Here the sample spans some 120,000 clones, roughly 86% being singletons. The rearrangement links TRBV2 to TRBJ1-1; unclear D gene. The sequence derives from a woman aged 55-75 years with acute or convalescent COVID-19. Sequencing was performed on peripheral blood. CDR3 sequence (DNA): TGTGCCAGCATTGGCCAAACTATGAACACTGAAGCTTTCTTT. Amino acids: CASIGQTMNTEAFF.